The 4 T cell receptor beta chains below were found in one sample sequenced in a study of T cell responses to AZD1222 COVID-19 vaccine. This table comes from immunoSEQ multiplex PCR, and its TCRdb copy is limited to in-frame clones, with some not included. There are roughly 200,000 clones in the sample; over 85% occur only once, and 3.5% to 4% lies in the top ten. This sample comprised peripheral blood, obtained 28 days after the second dose of the MenACWY control vaccine. Source of these receptors: an adult who received the MenACWY meningococcal vaccine as a control.

The genes are TRBV10-2 and TRBJ2-1; 10 bases agree with TRBD2. The V segment lost 2 bases and the J segment 4 bases; nucleotides outside the gene matches: 5. This CDR3 has 16 residues. Germline values: CDR1 WSHSY, CDR2 SAAADI. The chain's CDR3 is CASSENRLAGYNEQFF. CDR3 DNA: TGCGCCAGCAGTGAGAATCGACTAGCGGGTTACAATGAGCAGTTCTTC.

This clone showed up just once. CDR3 bases: TGTGCCAGCAGCCAACGGGGGGTGACCTACGAGCAGTACTTC. This sequence encodes CASSQRGVTYEQYF. The chain links TRBV4-2 to TRBJ2-7, with TRBD2 matching 7 bases. The CDR3 totals 14 residues. J was trimmed by 2 bases and V by 2 bases; bases with no gene match: 3. Germline CDR1 and CDR2: LGHNA and YNFKEQ.

This clone was seen only once. For the CDR3, the DNA is TGCGCCAGCAGCCCAGAACAGGGGATCTACGAGCAGTACTTC. Its protein product is CASSPEQGIYEQYF. The chain employs TRBV5-1 and TRBJ2-7; 7 bases align to TRBD1. V lost 4 bases and J lost 3; bases outside the gene matches: 7. Germline V gives CDR1 SGHRS, CDR2 YFSETQ. The CDR3 loop spans 14 amino acids.

The chain is built from TRBV18 and TRBJ2-7; tentative D call: TRBD1 (5 bases). Germline loops: CDR1 KGHSH, CDR2 LQKENI. Trimming pared 0 bases from V and 7 bases from J, leaving 13 bases between. The CDR3 spans 14 residues. In DNA form, the CDR3 reads TGTGCCAGCTCACCACCTCAGGGTTACAGAGAGCAGTACTTC. Encoded protein: CASSPPQGYREQYF.